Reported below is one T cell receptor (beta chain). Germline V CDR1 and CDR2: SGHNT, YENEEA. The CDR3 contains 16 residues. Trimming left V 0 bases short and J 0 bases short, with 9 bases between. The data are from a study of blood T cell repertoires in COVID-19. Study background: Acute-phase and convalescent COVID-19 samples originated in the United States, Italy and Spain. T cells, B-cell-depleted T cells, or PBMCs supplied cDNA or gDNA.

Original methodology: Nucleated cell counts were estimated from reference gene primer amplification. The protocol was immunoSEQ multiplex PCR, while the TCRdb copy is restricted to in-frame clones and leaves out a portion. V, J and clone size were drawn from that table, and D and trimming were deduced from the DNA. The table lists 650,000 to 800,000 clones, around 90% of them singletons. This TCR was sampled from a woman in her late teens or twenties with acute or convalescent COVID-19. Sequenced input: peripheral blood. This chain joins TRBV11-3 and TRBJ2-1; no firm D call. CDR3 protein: CASSLDGQSSYNEQFF. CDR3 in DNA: TGTGCCAGCAGCTTAGATGGGCAAAGCTCCTACAATGAGCAGTTCTTC. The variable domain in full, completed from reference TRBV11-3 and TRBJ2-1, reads EAGVVQSPRYKIIEKKQPVAFWCNPISGHNTLYWYLQNLGQGPELLIRYENEEAVDDSQLPKDRFSAERLKGVDSTLKIQPAELGDSAVYLCASSLDGQSSYNEQFFGPGTRLTVL.